Sequencing of this T cell receptor (beta chain) was carried out in a study of identical twins. Germline CDR1 is SGHVS and CDR2 is FQNEAQ. J lost 0 bases, V lost 2 bases, and 2 bases had no gene match. The CDR3 has 15 residues. TCRdb analysed the 5' RACE reads with MiXCR anew, one entry per CDR3 protein. The sample holds some 660,000 distinct CDR3 sequences, about 9.4% seen once. These sequences were also reported in another study, on yellow fever vaccine responses in identical twins.

V usage is TRBV7-8 and J usage is TRBJ2-7, with TRBD2 identical over 9 bases. Sequenced sample: PBMCs. This receptor was obtained from a woman aged 18-29 years in good health. The CDR3 reads CASSLRSGSSYEQYF. The CDR3 nucleotides read TGTGCCAGCAGCTTACGTAGCGGGAGCTCCTACGAGCAGTACTTC.